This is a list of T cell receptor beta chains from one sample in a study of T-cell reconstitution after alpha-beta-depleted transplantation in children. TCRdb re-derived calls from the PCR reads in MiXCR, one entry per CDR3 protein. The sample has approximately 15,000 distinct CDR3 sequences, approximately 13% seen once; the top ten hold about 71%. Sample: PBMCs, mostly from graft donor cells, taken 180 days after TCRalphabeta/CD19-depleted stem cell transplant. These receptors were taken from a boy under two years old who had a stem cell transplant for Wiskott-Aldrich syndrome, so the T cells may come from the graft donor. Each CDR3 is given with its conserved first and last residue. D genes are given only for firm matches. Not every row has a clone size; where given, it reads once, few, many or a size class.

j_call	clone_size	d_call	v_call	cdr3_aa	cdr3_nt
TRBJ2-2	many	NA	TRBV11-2	CASSLVAWSGELFF	TGTGCCAGCAGCTTAGTTGCCTGGTCCGGGGAGCTGTTTTTT
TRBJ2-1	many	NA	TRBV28	CASSLWGQGSSYNEQFF	TGTGCCAGCAGTTTATGGGGTCAGGGGAGCTCCTACAATGAGCAGTTCTTC
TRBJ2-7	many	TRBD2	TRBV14	CASSRELAGDLHF	TGTGCCAGCAGCCGGGAGCTAGCGGGAGACCTGCACTTC
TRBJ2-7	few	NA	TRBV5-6	CASSFGQFPYEQYF	TGTGCCAGCAGCTTCGGACAGTTCCCCTACGAGCAGTACTTC
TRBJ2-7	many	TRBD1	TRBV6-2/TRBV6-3	CASSPTSGGYEQYF	TGTGCCAGCAGTCCTACCTCAGGGGGCTACGAGCAGTACTTC
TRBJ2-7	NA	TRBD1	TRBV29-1	CSVSGQGAAYEQYF	TGCAGCGTCTCGGGACAGGGGGCCGCCTACGAGCAGTACTTC
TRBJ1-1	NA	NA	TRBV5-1	CASSLVGINTEAFF	TGCGCCAGCAGCTTGGTGGGGATTAACACTGAAGCTTTCTTT
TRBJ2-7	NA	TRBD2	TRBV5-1	CASSLMISAGVSEQYF	TGCGCCAGCAGCTTGATGATTTCCGCGGGAGTAAGCGAGCAGTACTTC
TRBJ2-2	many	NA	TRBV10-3	CAITRGIAGELFF	TGTGCCATCACCAGGGGTATCGCCGGGGAGCTGTTTTTT
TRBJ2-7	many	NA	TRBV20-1	CSAARGTGTSYEQYF	TGCAGTGCGGCCCGAGGAACAGGGACGTCCTACGAGCAGTACTTC
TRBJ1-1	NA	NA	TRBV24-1	CATSDPGVGEAFF	TGTGCCACCAGTGATCCAGGGGTTGGTGAAGCTTTCTTT
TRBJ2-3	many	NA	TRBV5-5	CASSLLGSTDTQYF	TGTGCCAGCAGCTTACTAGGAAGTACAGATACGCAGTATTTT
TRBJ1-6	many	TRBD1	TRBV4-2	CASSQYDRGDNSPLHF	TGTGCCAGCAGCCAGTACGACAGGGGAGATAATTCACCCCTCCACTTT
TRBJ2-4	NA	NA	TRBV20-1	CSVGWVNIQYF	TGCAGTGTTGGTTGGGTGAACATTCAGTACTTC
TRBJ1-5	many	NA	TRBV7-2	CASSLAGYHNQPQHF	TGTGCCAGCAGCTTAGCGGGGTACCATAATCAGCCCCAGCATTTT
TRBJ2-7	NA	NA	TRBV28	CASNRSQRRNEQYF	TGTGCCAGCAATCGGTCCCAGCGGCGTAACGAGCAGTACTTT
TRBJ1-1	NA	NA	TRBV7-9	CASSLRGDGTEAFF	TGTGCCAGCAGCCTCAGAGGGGATGGCACTGAAGCTTTCTTT
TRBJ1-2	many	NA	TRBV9	CASSVGQTYGYTF	TGTGCCAGCAGCGTAGGACAGACTTATGGCTACACCTTC
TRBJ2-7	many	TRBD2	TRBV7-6	CASSLPPSGSIYEQYF	TGTGCCAGCAGCCTCCCCCCTAGCGGGAGTATATACGAGCAGTACTTC
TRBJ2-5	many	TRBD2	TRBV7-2	CASSFSGLPQETQYF	TGTGCCAGCAGCTTCTCGGGACTACCGCAAGAGACCCAGTACTTC
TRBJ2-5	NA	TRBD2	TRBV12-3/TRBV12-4	CASSQTSGRLRYNEQYF	TGTGCCAGCAGCCAGACTAGCGGGAGGCTTCGTTACAATGAGCAGTACTTC
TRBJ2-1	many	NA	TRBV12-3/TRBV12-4	CASSHGEADEQFF	TGTGCCAGCAGTCACGGAGAGGCAGATGAGCAGTTCTTC
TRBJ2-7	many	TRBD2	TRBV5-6	CASSFGLAGAYEQYF	TGTGCCAGCAGCTTCGGACTAGCGGGAGCCTACGAGCAGTACTTC
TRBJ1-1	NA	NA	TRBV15	CATSLTVNTEAFF	TGTGCCACCAGCTTGACAGTGAACACTGAAGCTTTCTTT
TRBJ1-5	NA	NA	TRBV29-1	CSVVTGNQPQHF	TGCAGCGTTGTTACAGGCAATCAGCCCCAGCATTTT
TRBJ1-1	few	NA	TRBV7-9	CASSRNSEAFF	TGTGCCAGCAGCAGAAACAGTGAAGCTTTCTTT